Here is one TCR beta chain with its context. Molecular barcoding with unique molecular identifiers was used for the TCRbeta library. TCRdb re-analysed the PCR reads in MiXCR, keeping a single row per CDR3 protein. The table shows about 140,000 distinct CDR3 sequences, with 8% to 10% occurring only once. These data originate in a study of T-cell reconstitution after alpha-beta-depleted transplantation in children. Germline CDR1 is SEHNR and CDR2 is FQNEAQ (reference sequence). Losses at the gene ends were 5 bases for V and 13 bases for J; bases not matched to a gene: 6. This CDR3 has 13 residues. The specimen was PBMCs, mostly from graft donor cells, collected 180 days after TCRalphabeta/CD19-depleted stem cell transplant. This receptor was obtained from a female patient younger than 10 who had a stem cell transplant for congenital amegakaryocytic thrombocytopenia, so the T cells may come from the graft donor. This chain links TRBV7-9 with TRBJ2-1, with TRBD2 matching 12 bases. The CDR3 protein is CASSRLAGDGQFF. The CDR3 DNA reads TGTGCCAGCAGCCGACTAGCGGGGGATGGACAGTTCTTC. Full variable domain (remainder filled in from reference TRBV7-9 and TRBJ2-1): DTGVSQNPRHKITKRGQNVTFRCDPISEHNRLYWYRQTLGQGPEFLTYFQNEAQLEKSRLLSDRFSAERPKGSFSTLEIQRTEQGDSAMYLCASSRLAGDGQFFGPGTRLTVL.